This entry concerns a single T cell receptor (beta chain). What it binds is unknown. The use of a sample-barcoded 5' primer and a J-beta primer mix characterized a second PCR of roughly 7 to 12 cycles. TCRdb analysed the 5' RACE reads with MiXCR anew, one entry per CDR3 protein. The top ten clones hold around 50% of a sample with approximately 350,000 distinct CDR3 sequences, approximately 52% of them seen once. The data were obtained in a study of blood T cells in healthy people across ages. Germline CDR1 MNHNS, CDR2 SASEGT. J was trimmed by 4 bases and V by 5 bases; bases with no gene match: 13. The CDR3 totals 17 residues. Study-level results: Percentage of naive T cells showed a strong correlation with TCR beta diversity. Unsorted PBMCs blocked a conclusive comparison of naive and antigen-experienced cells. When set beside aged donors, long-lived donors presented more naive CD4+ cells and higher diversity.

The receptor was derived from a man aged 55-75 years in good health. The rearrangement uses TRBV6-1 and TRBJ1-2, with 10 bases aligning to TRBD1. Specimen: blood. CDR3 DNA: TGTGCCAGCAGTCGGTACGGGACAGGGGCCCTGTCCTATGGCTACACCTTC. It is translated as CASSRYGTGALSYGYTF.